These T cell receptor beta chains were read from a single sample in a study of yellow fever vaccine responses in identical twins. TCRdb ran MiXCR on the RT-PCR reads and lists one entry per CDR3 protein. The repertoire includes about 19,000 distinct CDR3 sequences, roughly 72% of them detected once, and more than 2% sits in the top ten. The input for sequencing was T cells from blood (PBMCs), unsorted or a sorted subset (not recorded which), taken before or after yellow fever vaccination (not recorded which). The receptors originated from a woman aged 18-35 years who received the yellow fever vaccine. Each CDR3 is given with its conserved first and last residue. The D gene is left open where the match is weak. The size of a clone is reported for some rows only, either as once, few or many, or as a class for expanded clones.

.,.,TRBJ1-1,TRBV7-6,TGTGCCAGCAGCCCCGAGGCGGCGAACACTGAAGCTTTCTTT,CASSPEAANTEAFF
TRBD1,.,TRBJ1-2,TRBV20-1,TGCAGTGCTAGGAGGGACAGGAACTATGGCTACACCTTC,CSARRDRNYGYTF
.,.,TRBJ1-5,TRBV20-1,TGCAGTGCTAGATCGGGAGACAATCAGCCCCAGCATTTT,CSARSGDNQPQHF
.,.,TRBJ1-5,TRBV6-1,TGTGCCAGCAGTGGGGCGGACAATCAGCCCCAGCATTTT,CASSGADNQPQHF
TRBD1,.,TRBJ1-5,TRBV2,TGTGCCAGCAGTGCGGAACAGGGGAATCAGCCCCAGCATTTT,CASSAEQGNQPQHF
TRBD2,.,TRBJ2-1,TRBV11-1,TGTGCCAGCAGCCGCGGGGGGGAATTGGAGGAGCAGTTCTTC,CASSRGGELEEQFF
TRBD2,.,TRBJ2-1,TRBV19,TGTGCCAGTAAAAGCGGGGAATACAATGAGCAGTTCTTC,CASKSGEYNEQFF
.,few,TRBJ2-5,TRBV7-7,TGTGCCAGCAGCTTGGGGAGAGAGACCCAGTACTTC,CASSLGRETQYF
.,.,TRBJ2-1,TRBV4-1,TGCGCCAGCAGCCTCCAAATTAATTCAGGGGTTGAGCAGTTCTTC,CASSLQINSGVEQFF
.,.,TRBJ1-6,TRBV12-3/TRBV12-4,TGTGCCAGCAGCCCATTGAGGGGTGATTCACCCCTCCACTTT,CASSPLRGDSPLHF
.,few,TRBJ2-5,TRBV2,TGTGCCAGCAGAAGCCCGGCAGGCCAGTACTTC,CASRSPAGQYF
.,.,TRBJ2-1,TRBV29-1,TGCAGCGTGGGGTCCTACAATGAGCAGTTCTTC,CSVGSYNEQFF
TRBD2,.,TRBJ2-1,TRBV10-1,TGCGCCAGCAGCGAAAGACTAGCGGGGTCCAACAATGAGCAGTTCTTC,CASSERLAGSNNEQFF
.,.,TRBJ2-5,TRBV4-2,TGTGCCAGCAGCAAATCCCCGGGCCCCAGTTCCGTCGAGACCCAGTACTTC,CASSKSPGPSSVETQYF
.,.,TRBJ2-7,TRBV28,TGTGCCAGCAGAGGACTGAGCTCCTACGAGCAGTACTTC,CASRGLSSYEQYF
.,few,TRBJ1-1,TRBV2,TGTGCCAGCAGTGAAGCGGTAGGAGGGAACACTGAAGCTTTCTTT,CASSEAVGGNTEAFF
.,once,TRBJ1-2,TRBV29-1,TGCAGCGTTGGGGGGGGCCAGACTAACTATGGCTACACCTTC,CSVGGGQTNYGYTF
.,.,TRBJ2-1,TRBV11-1,TGTGCCAGCAGCTCACCTGAGCAGTTCTTC,CASSSPEQFF
.,.,TRBJ2-1,TRBV11-1,TGTGCCAGCAGCATAATAGCTAGGCCCGAGTATGATGAGCAGTTCTTC,CASSIIARPEYDEQFF
.,.,TRBJ2-5,TRBV19,TGTGCCAGTAGCTCCTGGGGCCAGGAGAAAGAGACCCAGTACTTC,CASSSWGQEKETQYF
TRBD2,few,TRBJ2-5,TRBV7-7,TGTGCCAGCAGCCTCAATAGCGGGGGAGTAGGAGAGACCCAGTACTTC,CASSLNSGGVGETQYF
.,.,TRBJ1-5,TRBV13,TGTGCCAGCGCTGGACGTTCGGCGGTAAATCAGCCCCAGCATTTT,CASAGRSAVNQPQHF
.,.,TRBJ1-2,TRBV29-1,TGCAGCGTTGAACCTCGGGACTGTGGCTACACCTTC,CSVEPRDCGYTF
TRBD2,once,TRBJ2-5,TRBV7-9,TGTGCCAGCAGCCCCCCGGGGTCCAGCGGGGGTGAAGAGACCCAGTACTTC,CASSPPGSSGGEETQYF
TRBD1,.,TRBJ1-2,TRBV4-1,TGCGCCAGCAGCTCGGGACAGGGTTATGGCTACACCTTC,CASSSGQGYGYTF
.,.,TRBJ1-2,TRBV7-9,TGTGCCAGCAGCCCCCTATCGGGGAGCCGAATTGGGTTTTATGGCTACACCTTC,CASSPLSGSRIGFYGYTF
.,.,TRBJ1-1,TRBV2,TGTGCCAGCAACGCGGACTCGGGTACGGCTTTCTTT,CASNADSGTAFF
.,.,TRBJ1-2,TRBV11-1,TGTGCCAGCAGCTCGTCATCCAGGGGTGGAGGCTACACCTTC,CASSSSSRGGGYTF
.,.,TRBJ1-2,TRBV14,TGTGCCAGCAGCCAGGGACCGGTAGCGGGCTATGGCTACACCTTC,CASSQGPVAGYGYTF
TRBD1,.,TRBJ2-1,TRBV11-3,TGTGCCAGCAGCACAGGGGTTGTTGAGCAGTTCTTC,CASSTGVVEQFF
TRBD1,.,TRBJ2-1,TRBV5-1,TGCGCCAGCAGCCCGGGACAGGGGGCTGTATACAATGAGCAGTTCTTC,CASSPGQGAVYNEQFF
TRBD2,.,TRBJ2-5,TRBV18,TGTGCCAGCTCACCGTGGACTAGCGGGGCCAGCCGGGAGACCCAGTACTTC,CASSPWTSGASRETQYF
.,.,TRBJ2-7,TRBV4-3,TGCGCCAGCAGCCTAGGTACTACCTACTCCTACGAGCAGTACTTC,CASSLGTTYSYEQYF
.,.,TRBJ2-7,TRBV24-1,TGTGCCACCCGCGGGGACAACTACGAGCAGTACTTC,CATRGDNYEQYF
TRBD1,.,TRBJ1-2,TRBV7-9,TGTGCCAGCAGCATAGGACAGGGCGGCTACACCTTC,CASSIGQGGYTF
.,few,TRBJ2-7,TRBV7-2,TGTGCCAGCAGTTCGGACACCTACGAGCAGTACTTC,CASSSDTYEQYF
TRBD1,.,TRBJ2-3,TRBV10-3,TGTGCCACCAAAGATCGGGACAGGGGCACAGATACGCAGTATTTT,CATKDRDRGTDTQYF
.,.,TRBJ2-1,TRBV10-1,TGCGCCAGCAGTGAGTCAGTTCTAGTTAGCAATGAGCAGTTCTTC,CASSESVLVSNEQFF
.,.,TRBJ1-2,TRBV29-1,TGCAGCGCTCAACGCGGGGATGGCTACACCTTC,CSAQRGDGYTF
TRBD1,once,TRBJ2-1,TRBV2,TGTGCCAGCAGGGGACAGGGCAGTGAGCAGTTCTTC,CASRGQGSEQFF
.,.,TRBJ1-1,TRBV2,TGTGCCAGCAGTGCCACTGTTGTGAACACTGAAGCTTTCTTT,CASSATVVNTEAFF
TRBD1,.,TRBJ2-7,TRBV19,TGTGCCAGTAGTATTAGCGCGGGACAGGGCTCCTACGAGCAGTACTTC,CASSISAGQGSYEQYF
.,.,TRBJ2-7,TRBV13,TGTGCCAGCACCACTCGGGGGAGATCCTACGAGCAGTACTTC,CASTTRGRSYEQYF
TRBD1,.,TRBJ1-5,TRBV7-9,TGTGCCAGCAGCCAGGGGGACGGCAATCAGCCCCAGCATTTT,CASSQGDGNQPQHF
TRBD1,.,TRBJ2-3,TRBV4-1,TGCGCCAGCGGGACAGGGTATCGCACAGATACGCAGTATTTT,CASGTGYRTDTQYF
TRBD2,.,TRBJ2-3,TRBV5-1,TGCGCCAGCAGCTCCCGTGGGTTGGCGGGGGGAAGCACAGATACGCAGTATTTT,CASSSRGLAGGSTDTQYF
TRBD1,few,TRBJ2-3,TRBV18,TGTGCCAGCTCTTCACAACAGGGGGCTACAGATACGCAGTATTTT,CASSSQQGATDTQYF
TRBD2,.,TRBJ2-1,TRBV11-3,TGTGCCAGCAGCGTCAGACTAGCGGGGGTTTGGAATGAGCAGTTCTTC,CASSVRLAGVWNEQFF
TRBD2,few,TRBJ2-1,TRBV7-6,TGTGCCAGCAGCCGAACTAGCGGGAGCATGAATGAGCAGTTCTTC,CASSRTSGSMNEQFF
.,.,TRBJ1-5,TRBV11-3,TGTGCCAGCAGCTTATGGGCGGGGAGCCAGCCCCAGCATTTT,CASSLWAGSQPQHF
.,.,TRBJ1-2,TRBV15,TGTGCCACCAGCATAGGACGGGCGACGGGCTATGGCTACACCTTC,CATSIGRATGYGYTF
TRBD1,.,TRBJ2-7,TRBV20-1,TGCAGTGCTCGTTCCCCCCGACAGGGGGGCCACGAGCAGTACTTC,CSARSPRQGGHEQYF
.,.,TRBJ1-1,TRBV12-3/TRBV12-4,TGTGCCAGCAGTTTTGGTGGGGGCGTCCTTGAAGCTTTCTTT,CASSFGGGVLEAFF
.,.,TRBJ2-7,TRBV20-1,TGCAGTGCTAGGGACAACTACGAGCAGTACTTC,CSARDNYEQYF